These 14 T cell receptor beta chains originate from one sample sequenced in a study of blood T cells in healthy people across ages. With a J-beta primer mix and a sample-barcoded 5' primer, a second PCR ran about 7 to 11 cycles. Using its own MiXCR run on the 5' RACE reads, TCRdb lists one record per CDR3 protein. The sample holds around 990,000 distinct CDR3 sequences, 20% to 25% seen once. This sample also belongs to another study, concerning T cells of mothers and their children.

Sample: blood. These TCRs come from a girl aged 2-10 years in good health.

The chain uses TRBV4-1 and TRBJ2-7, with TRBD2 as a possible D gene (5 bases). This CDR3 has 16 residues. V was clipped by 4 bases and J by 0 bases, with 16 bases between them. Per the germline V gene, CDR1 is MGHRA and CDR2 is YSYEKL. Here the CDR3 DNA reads TGCGCCAGCAGCCTTGAGCCGGAGGACCCCTCCTACGAGCAGTACTTC. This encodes CASSLEPEDPSYEQYF.

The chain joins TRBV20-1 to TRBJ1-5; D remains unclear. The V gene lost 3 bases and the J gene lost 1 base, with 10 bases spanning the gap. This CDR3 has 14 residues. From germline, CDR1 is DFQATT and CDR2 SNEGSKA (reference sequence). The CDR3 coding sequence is TGCAGTGCTAGGGCGAGGATCAGCAATCAGCCCCAGCATTTT. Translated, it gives CSARARISNQPQHF.

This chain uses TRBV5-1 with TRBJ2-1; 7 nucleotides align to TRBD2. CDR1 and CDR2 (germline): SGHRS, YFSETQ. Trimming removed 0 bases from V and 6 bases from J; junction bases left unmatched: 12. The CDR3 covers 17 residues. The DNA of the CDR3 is TGCGCCAGCAGCTTGGCCGAGTGGGAGGGGCGCATCAATGAGCAGTTCTTC. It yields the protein CASSLAEWEGRINEQFF.

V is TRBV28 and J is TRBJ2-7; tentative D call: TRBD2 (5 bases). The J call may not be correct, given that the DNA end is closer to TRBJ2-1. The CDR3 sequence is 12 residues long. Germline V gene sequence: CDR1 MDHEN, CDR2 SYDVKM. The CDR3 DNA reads TGTGCAATTTTTAGCGTGTACAATGAGCAGTTCTTC. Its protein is CAIFSVYNEQFF.

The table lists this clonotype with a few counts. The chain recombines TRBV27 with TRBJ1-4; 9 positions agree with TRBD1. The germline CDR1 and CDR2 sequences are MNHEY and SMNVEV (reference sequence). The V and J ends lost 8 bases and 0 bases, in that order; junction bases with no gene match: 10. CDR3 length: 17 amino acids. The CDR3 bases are TGTGCCAGCGCCAAGACAGGGACAGGGTCAACTAATGAAAAACTGTTTTTT. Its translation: CASAKTGTGSTNEKLFF.

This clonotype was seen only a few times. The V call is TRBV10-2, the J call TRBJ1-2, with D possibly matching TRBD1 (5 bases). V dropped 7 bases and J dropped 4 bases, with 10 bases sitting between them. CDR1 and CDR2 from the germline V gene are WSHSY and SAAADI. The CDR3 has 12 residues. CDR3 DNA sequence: TGCGCCAGCATGACAGAGATCTATGGCTACACCTTC. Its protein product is CASMTEIYGYTF.

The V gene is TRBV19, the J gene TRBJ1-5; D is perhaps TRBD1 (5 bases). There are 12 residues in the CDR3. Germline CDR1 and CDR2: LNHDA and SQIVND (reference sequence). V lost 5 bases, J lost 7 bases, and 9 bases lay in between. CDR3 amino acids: CASSEQEQPQHF. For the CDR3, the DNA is TGTGCCAGTAGTGAACAGGAGCAGCCCCAGCATTTT.

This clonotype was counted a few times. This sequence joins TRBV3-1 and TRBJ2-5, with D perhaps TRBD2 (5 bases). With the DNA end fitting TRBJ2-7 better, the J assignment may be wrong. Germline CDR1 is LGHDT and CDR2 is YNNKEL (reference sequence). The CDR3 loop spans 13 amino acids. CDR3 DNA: TGTGCCAGCAGCCAAGAGCTAGAGGGCGAGCAGTACTTC. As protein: CASSQELEGEQYF.

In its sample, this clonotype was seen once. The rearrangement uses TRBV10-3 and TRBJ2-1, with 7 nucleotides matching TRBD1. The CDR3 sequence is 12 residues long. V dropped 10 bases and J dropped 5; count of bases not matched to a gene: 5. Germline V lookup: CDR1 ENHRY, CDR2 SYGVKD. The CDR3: CATRQGDNEQFF. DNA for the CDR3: TGTGCCACCAGACAGGGAGACAATGAGCAGTTCTTC.

The CDR3, as DNA: TGTGCCACCGCAAAGAGGCTTTGGGGACAGGGGAGCACAGATACGCAGTATTTT. Protein: CATAKRLWGQGSTDTQYF. This rearrangement joins TRBV15 to TRBJ2-3; 10 bases line up with TRBD1. The CDR3 consists of 18 residues. V gave up 8 bases and J gave up 0 bases; unmatched junction bases: 14. Germline V gives CDR1 LNHNV, CDR2 YYDKDF (reference sequence).

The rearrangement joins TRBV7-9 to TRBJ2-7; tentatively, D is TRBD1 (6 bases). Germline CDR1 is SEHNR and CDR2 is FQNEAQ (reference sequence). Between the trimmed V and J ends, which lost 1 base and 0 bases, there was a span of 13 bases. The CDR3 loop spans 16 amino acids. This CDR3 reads CASSLGRGSSSYEQYF. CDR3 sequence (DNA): TGTGCCAGCAGCTTAGGTAGGGGGTCCAGCTCCTACGAGCAGTACTTC.

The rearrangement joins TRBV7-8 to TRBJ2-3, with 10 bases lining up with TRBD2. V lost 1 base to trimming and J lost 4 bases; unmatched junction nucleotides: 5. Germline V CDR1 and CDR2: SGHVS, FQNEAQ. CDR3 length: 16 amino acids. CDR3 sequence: CASSLGVAGGSDTQYF. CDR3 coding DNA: TGTGCCAGCAGCTTAGGAGTAGCGGGAGGATCAGATACGCAGTATTTT.

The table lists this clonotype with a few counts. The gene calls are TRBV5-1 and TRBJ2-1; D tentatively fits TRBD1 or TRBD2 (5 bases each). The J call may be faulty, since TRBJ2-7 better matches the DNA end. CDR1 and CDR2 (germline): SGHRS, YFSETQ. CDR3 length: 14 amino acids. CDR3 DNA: TGCGCCAGCAGCTTCCGGGACGGGAAGAGGGAGCAGTACTTC. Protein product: CASSFRDGKREQYF.

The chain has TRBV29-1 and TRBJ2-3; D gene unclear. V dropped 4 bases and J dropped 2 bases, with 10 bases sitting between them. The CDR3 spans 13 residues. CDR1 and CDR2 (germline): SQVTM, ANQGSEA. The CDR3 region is CSVVSGATDTQYF. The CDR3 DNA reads TGCAGCGTTGTGTCCGGAGCCACAGATACGCAGTATTTT.